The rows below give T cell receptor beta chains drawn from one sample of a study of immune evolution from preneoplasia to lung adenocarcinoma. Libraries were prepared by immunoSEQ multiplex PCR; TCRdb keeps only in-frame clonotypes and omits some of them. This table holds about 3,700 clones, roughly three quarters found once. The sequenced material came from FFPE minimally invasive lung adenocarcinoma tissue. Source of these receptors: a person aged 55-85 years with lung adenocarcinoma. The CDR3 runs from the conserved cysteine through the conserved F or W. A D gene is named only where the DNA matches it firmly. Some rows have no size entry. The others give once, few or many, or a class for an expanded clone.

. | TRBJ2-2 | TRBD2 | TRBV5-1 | CASSPNPLAGGANTGELFF | TGCGCCAGCAGCCCCAACCCGCTAGCGGGAGGGGCGAACACCGGGGAGCTGTTTTTT
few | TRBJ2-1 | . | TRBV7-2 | CASTSFNNEQFF | TGTGCCAGCACCTCTTTCAACAATGAGCAGTTCTTC
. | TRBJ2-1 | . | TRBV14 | CASSEATFGEQFF | TGTGCCAGCAGCGAAGCGACCTTCGGTGAGCAGTTCTTC
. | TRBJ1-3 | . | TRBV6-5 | CASSYSRASSGNTIYF | TGTGCCAGCAGTTACTCTAGAGCGAGCTCTGGAAACACCATATATTTT
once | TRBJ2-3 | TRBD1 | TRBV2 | CASSWDRGRSDTQYF | TGTGCCAGCAGTTGGGACAGGGGGCGATCAGATACGCAGTATTTT
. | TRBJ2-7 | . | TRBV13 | CASSTRDKTSFEQYF | TGTGCCAGCAGCACCCGGGACAAGACTAGCTTCGAGCAGTACTTC
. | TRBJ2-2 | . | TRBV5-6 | CASSWSSGELFF | TGTGCCAGCAGCTGGTCGTCCGGGGAGCTGTTTTTT
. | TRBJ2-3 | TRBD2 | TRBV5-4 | CASTRTSGRTDTQYF | TGTGCCAGCACCCGGACTAGCGGGAGAACAGATACGCAGTATTTT
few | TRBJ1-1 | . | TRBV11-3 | CASSREGGTEAFF | TGTGCCAGCAGCCGGGAGGGGGGCACTGAAGCTTTCTTT
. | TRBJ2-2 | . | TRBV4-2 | CASSQNPAGLERHTGELFF | TGTGCCAGCAGCCAGAATCCGGCGGGGCTTGAAAGACACACCGGGGAGCTGTTTTTT
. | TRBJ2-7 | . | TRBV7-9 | CASSLGGASGYLNF | TGTGCCAGCAGCTTAGGGGGGGCGAGCGGGTATCTCAATTTC
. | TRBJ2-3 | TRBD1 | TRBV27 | CASSFYLGTGVTDTQYF | TGTGCCAGCAGTTTTTACCTCGGGACAGGGGTCACAGATACGCAGTATTTT
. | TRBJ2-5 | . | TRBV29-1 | CSVEPRTEQETQYF | TGCAGCGTGGAACCCCGGACAGAACAAGAGACCCAGTACTTC
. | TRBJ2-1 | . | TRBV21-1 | CASSQAYRDSSYNEQFF | TGTGCCAGCAGCCAGGCCTACCGGGACAGTTCCTACAATGAGCAGTTCTTC
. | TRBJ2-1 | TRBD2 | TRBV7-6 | CASSLGSSGGYNEQFF | TGTGCCAGCAGCTTAGGTTCTAGCGGGGGTTACAATGAGCAGTTCTTC
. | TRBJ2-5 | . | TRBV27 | CASSLSALLLETQYF | TGTGCCAGCAGTTTATCGGCACTCTTACTAGAGACCCAGTACTTC
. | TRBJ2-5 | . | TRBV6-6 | CASSHKRKGETQYF | TGTGCCAGCAGTCATAAGCGGAAGGGTGAGACCCAGTACTTC
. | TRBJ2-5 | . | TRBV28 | CASSFLAAQETQYF | TGTGCCAGCAGTTTTTTAGCGGCACAAGAGACCCAGTACTTC
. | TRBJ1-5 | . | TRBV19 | CATKESYQPQHF | TGTGCCACGAAGGAGAGCTATCAGCCCCAGCATTTT
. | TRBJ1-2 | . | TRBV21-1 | CASIYHRYGYTF | TGTGCCAGCATCTACCATCGCTATGGCTACACCTTC
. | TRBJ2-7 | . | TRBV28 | CASRSGSIEQYF | TGTGCCAGCAGATCGGGCAGCATCGAGCAGTACTTC
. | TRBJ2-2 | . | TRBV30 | CAWRFRASNTGELFF | TGTGCCTGGAGGTTCCGGGCATCGAACACCGGGGAGCTGTTTTTT
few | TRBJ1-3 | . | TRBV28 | CASSLGHGNTIYF | TGTGCCAGCAGTTTGGGACACGGGAACACCATATATTTT
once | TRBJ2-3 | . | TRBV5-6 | CASSLDRFSSTDTQYF | TGTGCCAGCAGCTTGGACCGCTTCTCTAGCACAGATACGCAGTATTTT
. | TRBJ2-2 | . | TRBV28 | CASSLHPGRNTTGELFF | TGTGCCAGCAGTTTACACCCGGGCAGAAACACCACCGGGGAGCTGTTTTTT
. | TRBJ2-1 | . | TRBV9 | CASSPSLYNEQFF | TGTGCCAGCAGCCCGTCGCTGTACAATGAGCAGTTCTTC
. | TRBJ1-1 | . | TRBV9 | CASSGGRVPNTEAFF | TGTGCCAGCAGCGGGGGTCGAGTTCCGAACACTGAAGCTTTCTTT
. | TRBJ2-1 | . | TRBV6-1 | CASSENPSRADEQFF | TGTGCCAGCAGTGAGAACCCCTCGAGGGCCGATGAGCAGTTCTTC
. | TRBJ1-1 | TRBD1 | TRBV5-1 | CASSPGGSRNTEAFF | TGCGCCAGCAGCCCAGGGGGCTCGCGGAACACTGAAGCTTTCTTT
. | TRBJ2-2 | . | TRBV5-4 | CASSLPGPKSRELFF | TGTGCCAGCAGCTTGCCGGGTCCGAAGTCCCGGGAGCTGTTTTTT
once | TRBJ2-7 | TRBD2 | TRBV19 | CASSRTSSGYEQYF | TGTGCCAGTAGCCGAACCTCTAGCGGATACGAGCAGTACTTC
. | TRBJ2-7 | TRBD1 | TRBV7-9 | CASSLGRQGNHEQYF | TGTGCCAGCAGCTTAGGACGACAGGGAAACCACGAGCAGTACTTC
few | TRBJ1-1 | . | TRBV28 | CASGGTGAANTEAFF | TGTGCCAGCGGGGGGACCGGGGCGGCTAACACTGAAGCTTTCTTT
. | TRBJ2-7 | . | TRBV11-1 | CASSSQGHEQYF | TGTGCCAGCAGCTCCCAGGGCCACGAGCAGTACTTC
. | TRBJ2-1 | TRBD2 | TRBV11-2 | CASSPLTSAYDNEQFF | TGTGCCAGCAGCCCATTGACTAGCGCCTACGACAATGAGCAGTTCTTC
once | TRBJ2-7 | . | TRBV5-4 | CASSLGYEQYF | TGTGCCAGCAGCCTGGGCTACGAGCAGTACTTC
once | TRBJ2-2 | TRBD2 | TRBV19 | CASSMRGTGELFF | TGTGCCAGTAGTATGCGGGGGACCGGGGAGCTGTTTTTT
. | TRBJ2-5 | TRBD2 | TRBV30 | CAWRKRGGDQYF | TGTGCCTGGAGAAAACGCGGGGGGGACCAGTACTTC
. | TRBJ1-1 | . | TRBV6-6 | CASSGRGEAFF | TGTGCCAGCAGCGGTCGGGGGGAAGCTTTCTTT
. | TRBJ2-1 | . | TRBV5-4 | CASSLPGGEQFF | TGTGCCAGCAGCTTACCCGGGGGTGAGCAGTTCTTC
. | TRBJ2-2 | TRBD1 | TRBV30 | CAWSVARDRGPRNTGELFF | TGTGCCTGGAGTGTAGCCCGGGACAGGGGCCCTCGGAACACCGGGGAGCTGTTTTTT
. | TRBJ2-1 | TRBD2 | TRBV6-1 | CASSISGSSDEQFF | TGTGCCAGCAGTATTAGCGGGAGCAGTGATGAGCAGTTCTTC
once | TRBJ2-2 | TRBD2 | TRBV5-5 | CASSLGSGGALTGELFF | TGTGCCAGCAGCTTGGGTAGCGGGGGGGCCTTGACCGGGGAGCTGTTTTTT
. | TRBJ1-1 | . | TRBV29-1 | CSVAAGGMNTEAFF | TGCAGCGTTGCTGCCGGGGGCATGAACACTGAAGCTTTCTTT
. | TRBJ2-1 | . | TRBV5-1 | CASSLDGRHEQFF | TGCGCCAGCAGCTTGGATGGACGACATGAGCAGTTCTTC
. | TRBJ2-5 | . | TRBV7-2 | CASSPVGSRGTQYF | TGTGCCAGCAGCCCCGTTGGGTCGCGGGGGACCCAGTACTTC
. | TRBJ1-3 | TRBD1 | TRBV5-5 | CASSPKGGSLSGNTIYF | TGTGCCAGCAGCCCAAAAGGGGGCAGTCTATCTGGAAACACCATATATTTT
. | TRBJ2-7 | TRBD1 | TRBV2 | CASSSLTGAEQYF | TGTGCCAGCAGTTCTCTTACAGGGGCCGAGCAGTACTTC
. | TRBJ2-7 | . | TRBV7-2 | CASSLLTGSYEQYF | TGTGCCAGCAGCCTACTAACGGGCTCCTACGAGCAGTACTTC
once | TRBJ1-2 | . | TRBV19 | CASSRMNYGYTF | TGTGCCAGTAGTAGGATGAACTATGGCTACACCTTC
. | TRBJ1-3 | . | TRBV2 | CASSPQVGNTIYF | TGTGCCAGCAGTCCTCAGGTTGGAAACACCATATATTTT
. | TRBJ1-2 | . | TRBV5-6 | CASSLVGGRNYGYTF | TGTGCCAGCAGCTTGGTTGGGGGGCGCAACTATGGCTACACCTTC
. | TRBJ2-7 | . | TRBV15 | CATSRGRATGRLGEQYF | TGTGCCACCAGCAGAGGCCGGGCAACTGGCCGATTGGGCGAGCAGTACTTC
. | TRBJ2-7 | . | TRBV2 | CASSETSYEQYF | TGTGCCAGCAGTGAAACCTCCTACGAGCAGTACTTC